These 14 T cell receptor beta chains were all obtained from the same sample, sequenced in a study of T cells after posttransplantation cyclophosphamide. Busulfan-fludarabine conditioning, marrow transplant, and cyclophosphamide on days +3 and +4 were administered. Sequencing used immunoSEQ multiplex PCR; TCRdb keeps in-frame clones, though not all of them. The sample contains tens of thousands of clones, roughly 78% of which appear only once. The sequenced sample was CD4+ T cells sorted from blood, obtained roughly 250 weeks after a stem cell transplant with posttransplant cyclophosphamide. Every receptor here comes from a female patient aged 40 to 55 who received an allogeneic stem cell transplant from a related donor, was CMV-positive, and had no GVHD. Some T cells may have originated in the graft donor.

The V gene is TRBV10-3, the J gene TRBJ1-6; tentatively, D is TRBD1 (5 bases). The ends were cut back, 8 bases at V and 8 bases at J, with 16 bases in the middle. This CDR3 spans 14 amino acids. Germline V gene lookup returns CDR1 ENHRY and CDR2 SYGVKD. Here the CDR3 reads CAIRFQAGDSPLHF. The CDR3 region has the DNA TGTGCCATCCGGTTCCAGGCGGGGGATTCACCCCTCCACTTT.

The rearrangement uses TRBV11-1 and TRBJ2-5, with D possibly TRBD2 on 7 matching bases. Trimming removed 4 bases from V and 4 bases from J, with 22 bases in between. Per the germline V gene, CDR1 is SGHAT and CDR2 is FQDESV (reference sequence). There are 17 residues in the CDR3. The chain's CDR3 is CASSWTAASGLGETQYF. The CDR3 DNA reads as TGTGCCAGCAGCTGGACAGCGGCTAGCGGACTGGGAGAGACCCAGTACTTC.

The CDR3 DNA reads as TGTGCCAGCAGACAGACTAGCGGGGGCTACAATGAGCAGTTCTTC. Amino acids: CASRQTSGGYNEQFF. The chain joins TRBV2 to TRBJ2-1; TRBD2 agrees at 12 bases. This CDR3 is built from 15 residues. Losses at the gene ends were 6 bases for V and 3 bases for J; bases not matched to a gene: 3. From germline, CDR1 is SNHLY and CDR2 FYNNEI.

The chain couples TRBV5-1 to TRBJ2-3; D is uncertain. The CDR3 has 13 residues. The V end lost 3 bases, the J end lost 1 base, and 6 bases lay between the germline ends. Germline CDR1 and CDR2: SGHRS and YFSETQ. CDR3: CASSSPGTDTQYF. The CDR3 DNA is TGCGCCAGCAGCTCACCGGGCACAGATACGCAGTATTTT.

This chain uses TRBV7-9 with TRBJ2-3, with D unclear. This CDR3 region has 16 residues. V lost 4 bases, J lost 1 base, and 15 bases lay in between. Germline V gene lookup returns CDR1 SEHNR and CDR2 FQNEAQ (reference sequence). The CDR3 DNA sequence: TGTGCCAGCAGCTCCGCGACATTCCTTGGCACAGATACGCAGTATTTT. This encodes CASSSATFLGTDTQYF.

The gene calls are TRBV2 and TRBJ1-2; 9 bases are shared with TRBD1. V lost 7 bases to trimming and J lost 7 bases; unmatched junction nucleotides: 7. The CDR3 length is 13 residues. Germline V gives CDR1 SNHLY, CDR2 FYNNEI. CDR3 amino acids: CASNHDRGGGYTF. Here the CDR3 DNA reads TGTGCCAGCAATCACGACAGGGGGGGTGGCTACACCTTC.

The J gene is TRBJ2-5, the V gene TRBV7-3; maybe TRBD1 (6 bases). Trimming took off 10 bases at V and 6 bases at J, with 18 bases between the two ends. CDR1 is SGHTA and CDR2 is FQGTGA in the germline V gene. This CDR3 is built from 13 residues. The CDR3 DNA reads TGTGCCAAACCCCAGGGGCTTATGAAGACCCAGTACTTC. It specifies CAKPQGLMKTQYF.

The V and J genes are TRBV7-3 and TRBJ2-2, with 14 bases identical to TRBD2. The CDR3 contains 19 residues. Germline lookup yields CDR1 SGHTA and CDR2 FQGTGA. J gave up 0 bases and V 4 bases, and 7 bases lay outside the gene matches. The CDR3 is CASSSPGLAGETNTGELFF. The CDR3 coding sequence is TGTGCCAGCAGCTCGCCGGGACTAGCGGGGGAGACGAACACCGGGGAGCTGTTTTTT.

V is TRBV19 and J is TRBJ1-4, with D maybe TRBD1 (6 bases). V lost 1 base to trimming and J lost 8 bases, with 11 bases between them. Germline V gene data show CDR1 as LNHDA and CDR2 as SQIVND (reference sequence). The CDR3 consists of 14 residues. The CDR3 region has the DNA TGTGCCAGTAGTATAGCACAGGGTGGAGAAAAACTGTTTTTT. It is translated as CASSIAQGGEKLFF.

This chain joins TRBV27 and TRBJ1-3, with a tentative D call TRBD1 (5 bases). Germline-derived CDR1 and CDR2 are MNHEY and SMNVEV (reference sequence). There are 15 residues in the CDR3. V was clipped by 3 bases and J by 4 bases, with 13 bases between them. CDR3 loop: CASSFSRALGNTIYF. CDR3 nucleotide sequence: TGTGCCAGCAGTTTCTCCAGGGCTTTGGGAAACACCATATATTTT.

The rearrangement joins TRBV7-3 to TRBJ2-1, with 8 bases that match TRBD2. Trimming took 5 bases from V and 7 from J; bases not matched to a gene: 16. The germline CDR1 and CDR2 sequences are SGHTA and FQGTGA. The CDR3 is made up of 17 amino acids. CDR3 nucleotide sequence: TGTGCCAGCAGCCAAAGGGCTAGCGGGCCCCTGGGTAATGAGCAGTTCTTC. Translated, it gives CASSQRASGPLGNEQFF.

The V gene is TRBV5-5, the J gene TRBJ2-3, with D possibly matching TRBD1 (5 bases). CDR3 length: 14 residues. Germline assignment: CDR1 SGHKS and CDR2 YYEKEE (reference sequence). V was trimmed by 7 bases and J by 4 bases, leaving 16 bases between them. The CDR3 bases are TGTGCCAGCGGAACAGGCCCCACGGCAGATACGCAGTATTTT. Translating gives CASGTGPTADTQYF.

The gene calls are TRBV7-2 and TRBJ2-7; 10 positions match TRBD2. Germline CDR1 is SGHTA and CDR2 is FQGNSA. J was trimmed by 3 bases and V by 1 base; bases with no gene match: 9. The CDR3 consists of 17 residues. The CDR3 DNA reads TGTGCCAGCAGCTTAGGCGCTAGCGGGGGCGCACGCTACGAGCAGTACTTC. Translated, it gives CASSLGASGGARYEQYF.

The rearrangement uses TRBV6-1 and TRBJ1-2; weak D call: TRBD1 (6 bases). The CDR3 has 14 amino acids. Germline V gives CDR1 MNHNS, CDR2 SASEGT. V was pared by 4 bases and J by 0 bases, with 9 bases between. For the CDR3, the DNA is TGTGCCAGCAGTGCTAACAGGGCTAACTATGGCTACACCTTC. Protein: CASSANRANYGYTF.